These 26 T cell receptor beta chains were all obtained from the same sample, sequenced in a study of T cell repertoires in cytomegalovirus infection (dated by TCRdb to the late 2010s). Sequenced on an Illumina HiSeq 1500. TCRdb cleaned the public reads at Q25 with fastp, built clones with MiXCR and kept in-frame beta chains. One record per CDR3 amino acid sequence lists the most common genes and DNA. The sample data list around 530,000 distinct CDR3 sequences, and around a quarter of these were observed just once. The ten largest clones represent less than 15% of the sample. Sequencing input: PBMCs. These receptors all stem from a human donor in good health (CMV status not recorded). Some clones in this sample may be carry-over from other donors' samples.

The rearrangement uses TRBV5-1 and TRBJ1-4; 7 bases are shared with TRBD1. With V trimmed by 3 bases and J by 7 bases, 12 bases remained unmatched. Germline V gives CDR1 SGHRS, CDR2 YFSETQ. The CDR3 sequence is 16 residues long. The CDR3 DNA sequence: TGCGCCAGCAGCTCAGCCCCAGGACAGGCGACTGAAAAACTGTTTTTT. Translating gives CASSSAPGQATEKLFF.

In its sample, this clonotype was seen many times. This chain links TRBV7-8 with TRBJ1-1; TRBD1 might be the D (6 bases). The CDR3 length is 18 residues. CDR1 and CDR2 from the germline V gene are SGHVS and FQNEAQ. Trimming shortened V by 1 base and J by 0 bases, and 18 bases separated the two germline ends. CDR3 in amino acids: CASSLGKAGVQLNTEAFF. The CDR3 nucleotides are TGTGCCAGCAGCTTAGGGAAGGCAGGGGTGCAGTTGAACACTGAAGCTTTCTTT.

Here the CDR3 reads CASSLGVRDTQYF. The CDR3 DNA is TGTGCCAGCAGCTTAGGTGTGCGGGATACGCAGTATTTT. V usage is TRBV7-9 and J usage is TRBJ2-3; D gene uncertain. V was pared by 1 base and J by 6 bases, with 8 bases between. This CDR3 region has 13 residues. Germline CDR1 SEHNR, CDR2 FQNEAQ (reference sequence).

This rearrangement joins TRBV6-6 to TRBJ1-2; D is possibly TRBD1 (6 bases). There are 14 residues in the CDR3. V dropped 6 bases and J dropped 6 bases, with 17 bases sitting between them. Germline assignment: CDR1 MNHNY and CDR2 SVGAGI (reference sequence). The CDR3 region has the DNA TGTGCCAGCAGACCCTCGAGCAGGGGAGATGGCTACACCTTC. Residues: CASRPSSRGDGYTF.

This clonotype was detected only a few times. The chain couples TRBV30 to TRBJ2-1; 14 positions match TRBD2. Trimming at V came to 7 bases and at J to 12 bases, leaving 8 bases not matched to a gene. Germline CDR1 GTSNPN, CDR2 SVGIG (reference sequence). This CDR3 is built from 13 residues. The CDR3 bases are TGTGCCTCCGGACTAGCGGGAGGCCGGGGGCAGTTCTTC. It specifies CASGLAGGRGQFF.

This clonotype turned up a few times. This rearrangement joins TRBV6-5 to TRBJ2-7; D may correspond to TRBD1 or TRBD2 (5 bases each). The CDR3 spans 14 residues. Germline lookup yields CDR1 MNHEY and CDR2 SVGAGI. V lost 0 bases and J 4 bases, leaving 10 bases between the germline ends. In DNA, the CDR3 is TGTGCCAGCAGTTACTCGGGGACGCTATACGAGCAGTACTTC. Amino acids: CASSYSGTLYEQYF.

The chain employs TRBV7-9 and TRBJ1-2, with a tentative D call TRBD1 (6 bases). The CDR3 has 14 residues. V lost 5 bases, J lost 8 bases, and 18 bases lay in between. CDR1 is SEHNR, CDR2 FQNEAQ, per germline (reference sequence). The CDR3 region is CASSPGDRGIGYTF. DNA of the CDR3: TGTGCCAGCAGCCCAGGGGATAGAGGCATAGGCTACACCTTC.

The genes are TRBV23-1 and TRBJ1-4; the D is unclear. TRBV23-1 carries the ORF label, with uncertain function. Between the trimmed V and J ends, which lost 3 bases and 2 bases, there was a span of 10 bases. This CDR3 region has 15 residues. CDR3 in DNA: TGCGCCAGCAGTCACTGGGGATTGACTAATGAAAAACTGTTTTTT. Translation gives CASSHWGLTNEKLFF.

The chain combines TRBV7-9 with TRBJ2-1; the match to TRBD2 covers 13 bases. V lost 7 bases and J lost 10; bases outside the gene matches: 7. The CDR3 runs 14 residues. Per germline, CDR1 SEHNR and CDR2 FQNEAQ (reference sequence). The CDR3 spells CASIGLAGVREQFF. Written as DNA, the CDR3 is TGTGCCAGCATTGGACTAGCGGGAGTTCGGGAGCAGTTCTTC.

This chain connects TRBV24-1 to TRBJ1-1, with D possibly matching TRBD1 (6 bases). The germline gives CDR1 KGHDR, CDR2 SFDVKD. V lost 5 bases, J lost 3 bases, and 9 bases lay in between. The CDR3 covers 13 residues. The CDR3 spells CATSAQGYTEAFF. The CDR3, as DNA: TGTGCCACCAGTGCGCAGGGGTACACTGAAGCTTTCTTT.

J is TRBJ2-7 and V is TRBV6-6; 8 bases line up with TRBD1. Losses at the gene ends were 0 bases for V and 6 bases for J; bases not matched to a gene: 1. This CDR3 region has 13 residues. Germline V lookup: CDR1 MNHNY, CDR2 SVGAGI (reference sequence). The CDR3 is CASSYSDRGEQYV. The CDR3 nucleotides are TGTGCCAGCAGTTACTCAGACAGGGGCGAGCAGTACGTC.

This clonotype was seen ten or more times. The rearrangement links TRBV6-5 to TRBJ2-5; 7 bases are shared with TRBD2. The CDR3 consists of 16 residues. V was clipped by 2 bases and J by 1 base; unmatched bases: 7. Germline lookup yields CDR1 MNHEY and CDR2 SVGAGI. The CDR3 nucleotides are TGTGCCAGCAGTTACGGGGCTAGCGGCGGCCAAGAGACCCAGTACTTC. Protein product: CASSYGASGGQETQYF.

The chain has TRBV4-3 and TRBJ2-1; D may be TRBD2 (5 bases). Germline V lookup: CDR1 LGHNA, CDR2 YSLEER. The CDR3 totals 16 residues. V lost 0 bases to trimming and J lost 5 bases, with 14 bases between them. As DNA, the CDR3 is TGCGCCAGCAGCCAAGATCCGAGGGCCCCGAACAATGAGCAGTTCTTC. Its translation is CASSQDPRAPNNEQFF.

The chain has TRBV2 and TRBJ1-5, with 9 bases identical to TRBD1. This CDR3 spans 19 amino acids. Trimming took 4 bases from V and 5 from J; bases not matched to a gene: 18. Germline CDR1 SNHLY, CDR2 FYNNEI. Here the CDR3 reads CASSVSTGQGKALDQPQHF. The CDR3 DNA reads TGTGCCAGCAGTGTGAGCACCGGACAGGGGAAGGCCTTAGATCAGCCCCAGCATTTT.

The chain combines TRBV5-5 with TRBJ1-1; D perhaps matches TRBD1 (5 bases). Germline V gene lookup returns CDR1 SGHKS and CDR2 YYEKEE (reference sequence). V lost 6 bases and J 5 bases, leaving 17 bases between the germline ends. CDR3 length: 14 residues. The CDR3 loop reads CASNQWGGLTEAFF. The DNA of the CDR3 is TGTGCCAGCAACCAGTGGGGGGGGTTGACTGAAGCTTTCTTT.

This sequence joins TRBV6-2 or TRBV6-3 and TRBJ1-2; 7 bases fit TRBD1. The germline V gene has CDR1 MNHEY and CDR2 SVGEGT. The CDR3 is 17 residues long. The V segment lost 5 bases and the J segment 7 bases; nucleotides outside the gene matches: 19. The CDR3 nucleotides read TGTGCCAGCAGTCCAATACGAAACAGGGGAACCGACTGTGGCTACACCTTC. As protein: CASSPIRNRGTDCGYTF.

This clonotype was counted at least ten times. The V gene is TRBV7-8, the J gene TRBJ2-7, with D perhaps TRBD2 (5 bases). This CDR3 is 13 amino acids long. Germline values: CDR1 SGHVS, CDR2 FQNEAQ. The V gene lost 1 base and the J gene lost 6 bases, with 10 bases spanning the gap. The CDR3 reads CASSLGLASEQYV. The CDR3 DNA is TGTGCCAGCAGCTTAGGGCTAGCTAGCGAGCAGTACGTC.

This clonotype was picked up a small number of times. This chain joins TRBV19 and TRBJ2-5; D ambiguous. Germline CDR1 reads LNHDA; CDR2 reads SQIVND (reference sequence). Trimming removed 3 bases from V and 4 bases from J, with 3 bases in between. The CDR3 runs 11 residues. The CDR3 bases are TGTGCCAGTAGTATCCGAGAGACCCAGTACTTC. Encoded protein: CASSIRETQYF. The full variable domain, with the rest looked up from reference TRBV19 and TRBJ2-5, is DGGITQSPKYLFRKEGQNVTLSCEQNLNHDAMYWYRQDPGQGLRLIYYSQIVNDFQKGDIAEGYSVSREKKESFPLTVTSAQKNPTAFYLCASSIRETQYFGPGTRLLVL.

This clonotype was counted only a few times. V is TRBV27 and J is TRBJ2-3, with 9 bases aligning to TRBD1. Germline V gene lookup returns CDR1 MNHEY and CDR2 SMNVEV (reference sequence). Losses at the gene ends were 6 bases for V and 1 base for J; bases not matched to a gene: 5. The CDR3 extends over 15 amino acids. This CDR3 is CASSHGTGRTDTQYF. The CDR3 DNA reads TGTGCCAGCAGCCACGGGACAGGGCGCACAGATACGCAGTATTTT.

This clonotype was recorded only once. For the CDR3, the DNA is TGTGCCAGCAGCGTAGAAGGACTAGCGGGAGTACCAGGCAGCTCCTACAATGAGCAGTTCTTC. Encoded protein: CASSVEGLAGVPGSSYNEQFF. This chain uses TRBV9 with TRBJ2-1; 13 bases map to TRBD2. CDR1 is SGDLS and CDR2 is YYNGEE in the germline V gene. Losses at the gene ends were 0 bases for V and 0 bases for J; bases not matched to a gene: 12. The CDR3 is made up of 21 amino acids.

This clonotype was seen more than once but under ten times. The chain carries TRBV6-1 and TRBJ2-7; 9 nucleotides agree with TRBD1. V dropped 0 bases and J dropped 4; count of bases not matched to a gene: 7. Germline assignment: CDR1 MNHNS and CDR2 SASEGT. The CDR3 is made up of 16 amino acids. CDR3 nucleotide sequence: TGTGCCAGCAGTGAAGCGCGGGGACAGGGATTTTACGAGCAGTACTTC. Protein: CASSEARGQGFYEQYF.

The chain couples TRBV11-2 to TRBJ2-7; 8 positions agree with TRBD1. The CDR3 has 16 amino acids. CDR1 and CDR2 (germline): SGHAT, FQNNGV. Trimming took 1 base from V and 2 from J; bases not matched to a gene: 7. The CDR3: CASSLGRGTGAYEQYV. CDR3 bases: TGTGCCAGCAGCTTAGGTAGAGGGACAGGTGCCTACGAGCAGTACGTC.

This clonotype occurred once. This rearrangement joins TRBV7-9 to TRBJ2-7; 8 bases align to TRBD1. V shed 4 bases and J 6 bases; nucleotides not matched to a gene: 8. Germline V CDR1 and CDR2: SEHNR, FQNEAQ (reference sequence). The CDR3 spans 14 residues. In DNA, the CDR3 is TGTGCCAGCAGCTCTCCGACAGGGGCGAGCGAGCAGTACGTC. It codes for CASSSPTGASEQYV.

This CDR3 is CASSTRGGSEQYV. The CDR3 bases are TGTGCCAGCAGCACCCGAGGGGGCAGCGAGCAGTACGTC. V and J are TRBV11-2 and TRBJ2-7, with 7 bases fitting TRBD1. There are 13 residues in the CDR3. Per germline, CDR1 SGHAT and CDR2 FQNNGV. The trim removed 5 bases at V and 6 bases at J, leaving 7 bases unmatched.

This rearrangement joins TRBV3-1 to TRBJ2-1; 7 bases map to TRBD2. V lost 4 bases and J lost 9; bases outside the gene matches: 12. The CDR3 has 15 residues. From germline, CDR1 is LGHDT and CDR2 YNNKEL (reference sequence). The chain's CDR3 is CASSRPGLSVSEQFF. CDR3 sequence (DNA): TGTGCCAGCAGCCGACCGGGACTAAGCGTTAGTGAGCAGTTCTTC.

This clonotype came up a few times. The chain links TRBV7-9 to TRBJ1-5; a possible D gene is TRBD1 (5 bases). V was pared by 5 bases and J by 7 bases, with 18 bases between. From germline, CDR1 is SEHNR and CDR2 FQNEAQ (reference sequence). The CDR3 has 15 amino acids. DNA for the CDR3: TGTGCCAGCAGCCCGGCCGGGGCAGGTACCCAGCCCCAGCATTTT. This encodes CASSPAGAGTQPQHF.